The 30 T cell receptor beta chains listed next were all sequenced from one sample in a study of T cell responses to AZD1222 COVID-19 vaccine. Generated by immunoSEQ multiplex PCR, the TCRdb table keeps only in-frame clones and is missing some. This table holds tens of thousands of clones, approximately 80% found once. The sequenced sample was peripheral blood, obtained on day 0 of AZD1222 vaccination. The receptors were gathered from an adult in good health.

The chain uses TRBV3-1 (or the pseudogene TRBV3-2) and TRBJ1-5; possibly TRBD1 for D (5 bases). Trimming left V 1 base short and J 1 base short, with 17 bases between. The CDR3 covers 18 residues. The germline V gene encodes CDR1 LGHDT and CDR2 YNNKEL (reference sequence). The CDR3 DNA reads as TGTGCCAGCAGCCAAGGGAGCAGGGCCGGGAAGAGCAATCAGCCCCAGCATTTT. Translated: CASSQGSRAGKSNQPQHF.

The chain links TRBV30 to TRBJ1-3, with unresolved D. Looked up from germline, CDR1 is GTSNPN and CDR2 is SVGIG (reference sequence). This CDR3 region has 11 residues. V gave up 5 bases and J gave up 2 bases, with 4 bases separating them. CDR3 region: CAWGTGNTIYF. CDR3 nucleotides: TGTGCCTGGGGGACTGGAAACACCATATATTTT.

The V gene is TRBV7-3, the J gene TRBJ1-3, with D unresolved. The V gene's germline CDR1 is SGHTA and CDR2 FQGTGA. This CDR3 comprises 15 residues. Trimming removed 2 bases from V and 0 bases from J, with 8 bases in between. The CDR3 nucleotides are TGTGCCAGCAGCTTAGGGCACAGCTCTGGAAACACCATATATTTT. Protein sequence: CASSLGHSSGNTIYF.

The DNA for the CDR3 is TGTGCCAGCAGCTTCGGACGGATTCTCGGGGAGCTGTTTTTT. Translation: CASSFGRILGELFF. The chain recombines TRBV7-9 with TRBJ2-2; no reliable D call. The CDR3 runs 14 residues. CDR1 is SEHNR and CDR2 is FQNEAQ in the germline V gene (reference sequence). V was pared by 3 bases and J by 7 bases, with 12 bases between.

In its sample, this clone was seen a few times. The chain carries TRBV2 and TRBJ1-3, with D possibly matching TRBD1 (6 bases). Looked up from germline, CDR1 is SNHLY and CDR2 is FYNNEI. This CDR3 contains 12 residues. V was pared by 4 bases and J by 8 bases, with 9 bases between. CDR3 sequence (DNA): TGTGCCAGCAGTGTAGGGGGAGACACCATATATTTT. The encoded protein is CASSVGGDTIYF. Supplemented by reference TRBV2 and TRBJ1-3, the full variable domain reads EPEVTQTPSHQVTQMGQEVILRCVPISNHLYFYWYRQILGQKVEFLVSFYNNEISEKSEIFDDQFSVERPDGSNFTLKIRSTKLEDSAMYFCASSVGGDTIYFGEGSWLTVV.

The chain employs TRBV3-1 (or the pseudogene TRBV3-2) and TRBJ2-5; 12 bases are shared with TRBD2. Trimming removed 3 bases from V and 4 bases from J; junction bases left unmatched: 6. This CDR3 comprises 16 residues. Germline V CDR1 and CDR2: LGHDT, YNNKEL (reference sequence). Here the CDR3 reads CASSHLTSGSRETQYF. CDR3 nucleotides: TGTGCCAGCAGCCACCTGACTAGCGGGAGTAGAGAGACCCAGTACTTC.

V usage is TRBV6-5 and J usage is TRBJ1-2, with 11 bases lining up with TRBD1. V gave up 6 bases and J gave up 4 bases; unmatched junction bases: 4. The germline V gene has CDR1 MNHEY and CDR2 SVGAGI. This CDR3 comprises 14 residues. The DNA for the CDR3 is TGTGCCAGCAGCCTGGGACAGGGGGGCTATGGCTACACCTTC. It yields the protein CASSLGQGGYGYTF.

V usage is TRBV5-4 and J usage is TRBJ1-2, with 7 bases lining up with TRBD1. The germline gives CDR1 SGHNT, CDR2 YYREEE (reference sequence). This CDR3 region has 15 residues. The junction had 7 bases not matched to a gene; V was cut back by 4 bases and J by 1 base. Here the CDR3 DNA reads TGTGCCAGCAGCGCTACCGGGACAGTTAACTATGGCTACACCTTC. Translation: CASSATGTVNYGYTF.

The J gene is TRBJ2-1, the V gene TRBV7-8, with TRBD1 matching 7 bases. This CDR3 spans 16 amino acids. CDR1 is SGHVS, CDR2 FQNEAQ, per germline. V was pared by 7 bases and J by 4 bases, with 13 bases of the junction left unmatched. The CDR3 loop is CASTTDQDRTYNEQFF. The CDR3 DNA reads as TGTGCCAGCACCACAGATCAGGACAGGACATACAATGAGCAGTTCTTC.

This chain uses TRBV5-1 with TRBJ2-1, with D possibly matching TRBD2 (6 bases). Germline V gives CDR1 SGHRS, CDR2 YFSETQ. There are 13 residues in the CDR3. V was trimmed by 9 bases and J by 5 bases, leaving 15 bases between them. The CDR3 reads CATSRGPDNEQFF. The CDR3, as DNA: TGCGCCACCTCGCGGGGCCCCGACAATGAGCAGTTCTTC.

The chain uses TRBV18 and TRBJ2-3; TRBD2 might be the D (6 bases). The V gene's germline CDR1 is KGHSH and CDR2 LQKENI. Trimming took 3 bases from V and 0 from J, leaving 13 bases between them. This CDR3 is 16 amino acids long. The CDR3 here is CASSPQLGTSTDTQYF. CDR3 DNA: TGTGCCAGCTCACCTCAACTAGGGACTAGCACAGATACGCAGTATTTT.

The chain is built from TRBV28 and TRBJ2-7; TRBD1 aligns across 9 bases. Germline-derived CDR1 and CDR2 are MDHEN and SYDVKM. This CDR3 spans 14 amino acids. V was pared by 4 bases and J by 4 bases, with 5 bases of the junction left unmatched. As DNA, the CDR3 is TGTGCCAGCAGTTCGGGGACAGGGCTTTACGAGCAGTACTTC. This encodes CASSSGTGLYEQYF. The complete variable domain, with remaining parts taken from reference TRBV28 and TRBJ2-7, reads DVKVTQSSRYLVKRTGEKVFLECVQDMDHENMFWYRQDPGLGLRLIYFSYDVKMKEKGDIPEGYSVSREKKERFSLILESASTNQTSMYLCASSSGTGLYEQYFGPGTRLTVT.

CDR3 in DNA: TGTGCCAGCAGTCCTAGACAGGGCAAAGGCACAGATACGCAGTATTTT. Translation: CASSPRQGKGTDTQYF. The rearrangement joins TRBV28 to TRBJ2-3, with 7 nucleotides matching TRBD1. The CDR3 runs to 16 residues. V gave up 5 bases and J gave up 1 base; unmatched junction bases: 9. Germline values: CDR1 MDHEN, CDR2 SYDVKM.

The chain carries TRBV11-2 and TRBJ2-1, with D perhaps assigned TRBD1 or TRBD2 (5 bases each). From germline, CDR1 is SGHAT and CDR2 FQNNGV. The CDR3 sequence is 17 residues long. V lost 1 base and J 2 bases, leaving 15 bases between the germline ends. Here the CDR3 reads CASSLGAATGPYNEQFF. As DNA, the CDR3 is TGTGCCAGCAGCTTAGGCGCCGCGACGGGGCCCTACAATGAGCAGTTCTTC.

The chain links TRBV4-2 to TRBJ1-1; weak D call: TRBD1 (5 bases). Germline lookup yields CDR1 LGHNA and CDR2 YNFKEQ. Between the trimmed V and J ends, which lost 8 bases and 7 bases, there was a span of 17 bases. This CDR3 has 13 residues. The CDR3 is CASVGVGLGEAFF. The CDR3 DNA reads TGTGCCAGCGTGGGCGTGGGGCTGGGTGAAGCTTTCTTT.

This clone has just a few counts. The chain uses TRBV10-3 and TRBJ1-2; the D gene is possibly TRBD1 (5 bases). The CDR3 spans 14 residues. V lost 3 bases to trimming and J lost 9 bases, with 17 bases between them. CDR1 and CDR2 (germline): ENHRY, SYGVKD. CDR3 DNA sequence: TGTGCCATCAGTGAAGAGCTCATGGGGGATCGCTACACCTTC. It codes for CAISEELMGDRYTF.

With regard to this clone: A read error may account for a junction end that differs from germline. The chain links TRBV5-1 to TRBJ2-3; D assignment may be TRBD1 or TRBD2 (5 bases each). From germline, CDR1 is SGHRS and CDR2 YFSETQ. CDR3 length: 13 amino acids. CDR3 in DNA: TGCGCCAGCAGCTTGGAAAGTGAGCGAAGAGGGGATTTT. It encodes CASSLESERRGDF.

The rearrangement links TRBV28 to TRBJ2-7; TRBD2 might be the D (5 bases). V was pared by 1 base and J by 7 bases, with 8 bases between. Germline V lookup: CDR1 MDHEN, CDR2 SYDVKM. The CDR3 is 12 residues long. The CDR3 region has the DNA TGTGCCAGCAGTTTATCGGGGTGGGAGCAGTACTTC. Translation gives CASSLSGWEQYF. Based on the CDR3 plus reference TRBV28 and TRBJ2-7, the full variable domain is DVKVTQSSRYLVKRTGEKVFLECVQDMDHENMFWYRQDPGLGLRLIYFSYDVKMKEKGDIPEGYSVSREKKERFSLILESASTNQTSMYLCASSLSGWEQYFGPGTRLTVT.

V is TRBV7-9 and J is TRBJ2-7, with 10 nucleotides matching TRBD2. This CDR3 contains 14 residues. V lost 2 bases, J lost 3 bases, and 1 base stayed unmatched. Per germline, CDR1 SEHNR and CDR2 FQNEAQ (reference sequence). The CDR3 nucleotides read TGTGCCAGCAGCTTACCTAGCGGGAGCTACGAGCAGTACTTC. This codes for CASSLPSGSYEQYF.

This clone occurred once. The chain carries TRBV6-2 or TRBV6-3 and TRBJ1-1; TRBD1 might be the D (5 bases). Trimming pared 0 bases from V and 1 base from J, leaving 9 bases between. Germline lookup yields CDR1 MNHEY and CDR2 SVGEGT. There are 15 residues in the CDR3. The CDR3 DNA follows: TGTGCCAGCAGTTACTCGGGGGGAGGGAACACTGAAGCTTTCTTT. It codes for CASSYSGGGNTEAFF.

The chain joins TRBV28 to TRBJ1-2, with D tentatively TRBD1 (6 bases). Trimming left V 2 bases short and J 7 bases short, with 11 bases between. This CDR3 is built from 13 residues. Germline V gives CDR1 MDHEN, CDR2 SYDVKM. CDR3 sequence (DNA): TGTGCCAGCAGTTTAAGGGGGAGCTCTGGCTACACCTTC. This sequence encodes CASSLRGSSGYTF.

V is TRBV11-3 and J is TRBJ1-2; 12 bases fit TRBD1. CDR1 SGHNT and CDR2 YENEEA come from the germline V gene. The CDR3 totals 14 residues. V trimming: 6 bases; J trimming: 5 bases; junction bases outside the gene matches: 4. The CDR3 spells CASRGQGADYGYTF. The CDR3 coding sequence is TGTGCCAGCAGGGGACAGGGGGCGGATTATGGCTACACCTTC.

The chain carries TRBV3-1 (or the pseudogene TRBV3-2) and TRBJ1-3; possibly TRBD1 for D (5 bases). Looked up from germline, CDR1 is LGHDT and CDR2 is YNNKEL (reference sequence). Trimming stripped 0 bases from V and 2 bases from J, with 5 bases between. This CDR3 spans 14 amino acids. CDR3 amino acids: CASSQDRAGNTIYF. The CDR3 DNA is TGTGCCAGCAGCCAAGACAGGGCTGGAAACACCATATATTTT.

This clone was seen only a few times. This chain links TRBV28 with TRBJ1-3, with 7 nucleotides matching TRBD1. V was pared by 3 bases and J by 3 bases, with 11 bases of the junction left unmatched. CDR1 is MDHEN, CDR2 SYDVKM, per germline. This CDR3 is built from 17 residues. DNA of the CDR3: TGTGCCAGCAGTTTGGGGCAGGGGGGCTCCTATGGAAACACCATATATTTT. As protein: CASSLGQGGSYGNTIYF.

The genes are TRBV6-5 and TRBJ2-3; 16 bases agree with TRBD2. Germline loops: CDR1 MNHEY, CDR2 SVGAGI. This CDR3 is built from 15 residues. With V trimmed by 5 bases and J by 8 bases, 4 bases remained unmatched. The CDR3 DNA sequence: TGTGCCAGCAGTAAGGGACTAGCGGGAGGGCGTACGCAGTATTTT. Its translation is CASSKGLAGGRTQYF.

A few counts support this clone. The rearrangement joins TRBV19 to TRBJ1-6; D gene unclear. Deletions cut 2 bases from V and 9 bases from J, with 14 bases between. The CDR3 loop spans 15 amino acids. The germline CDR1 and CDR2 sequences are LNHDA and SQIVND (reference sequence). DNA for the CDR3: TGTGCCAGTAGTATACAAGAAGGAATAAGTTCACCCCTCCACTTT. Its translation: CASSIQEGISSPLHF.

CDR3 protein: CASSLPSLLRVTDTQYF. The CDR3, as DNA: TGTGCCAGCAGTTTACCTTCACTCCTTCGAGTCACAGATACGCAGTATTTT. The rearrangement links TRBV28 to TRBJ2-3; D remains unclear. There are 17 residues in the CDR3. The germline gives CDR1 MDHEN, CDR2 SYDVKM. The V end lost 2 bases, the J end lost 2 bases, and 17 bases lay between the germline ends.

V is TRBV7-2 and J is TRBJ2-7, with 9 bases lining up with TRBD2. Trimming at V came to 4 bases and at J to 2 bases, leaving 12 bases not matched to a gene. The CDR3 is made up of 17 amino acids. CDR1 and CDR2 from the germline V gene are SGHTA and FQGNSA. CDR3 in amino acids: CASSSDSPSGVAYEQYV. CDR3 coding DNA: TGTGCCAGCAGCTCGGACTCACCTAGCGGGGTGGCCTACGAGCAGTACGTC.

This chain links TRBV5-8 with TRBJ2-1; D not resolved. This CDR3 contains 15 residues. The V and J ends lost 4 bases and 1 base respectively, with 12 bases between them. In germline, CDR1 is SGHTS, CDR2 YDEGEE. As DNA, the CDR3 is TGTGCCAGCAGCCTCAGATATTATTCCTACAATGAGCAGTTCTTC. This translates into CASSLRYYSYNEQFF.

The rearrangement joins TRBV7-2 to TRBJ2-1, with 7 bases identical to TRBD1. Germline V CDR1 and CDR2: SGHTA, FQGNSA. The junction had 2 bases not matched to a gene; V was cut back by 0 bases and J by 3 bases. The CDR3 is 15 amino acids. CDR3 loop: CASSLARDSYNEQFF. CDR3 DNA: TGTGCCAGCAGCTTAGCGAGGGACAGCTACAATGAGCAGTTCTTC.